This record concerns one TCR beta chain sequence. Its antigen is not known. Drawing of blood for sampling happened at baseline, at cycle 4 day 1, and at cycle 7 day 1. The sample comes from a study of OX40 agonist ivuxolimab in advanced cancers. Study findings and constraints: There were also nonresponders showing low normalized T-cell clonal expansion.

The assay was immunoSEQ multiplex PCR, and TCRdb's table has in-frame clones only and misses some. The profile shows more than 100,000 clones, 90% of them singletons. V was shortened by 5 bases and J by 2 bases, with 13 bases between the two germline ends. The CDR3 covers 14 residues. The germline gives CDR1 SGHAT, CDR2 FQNNGV. The V and J genes are TRBV11-2 and TRBJ2-7; D possibly corresponds to TRBD2 (5 bases). This clonotype originated in an adult with an advanced solid tumor such as melanoma, head and neck, liver or kidney cancer. The sequencing used CD4+ or CD8+ T cells sorted from blood, collected in a trial of the OX40 agonist ivuxolimab. The CDR3 DNA sequence: TGTGCCAGCAGCCGCGGGCCGTCGGCCTACGAGCAGTACTTC. This encodes CASSRGPSAYEQYF.